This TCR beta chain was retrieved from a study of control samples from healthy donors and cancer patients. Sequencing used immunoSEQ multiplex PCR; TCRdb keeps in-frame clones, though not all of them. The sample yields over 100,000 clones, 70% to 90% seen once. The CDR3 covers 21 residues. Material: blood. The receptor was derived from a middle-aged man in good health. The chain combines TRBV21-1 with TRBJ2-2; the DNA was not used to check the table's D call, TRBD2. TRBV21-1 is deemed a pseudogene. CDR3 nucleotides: TGTGCCAGCAACGGACAGGGCAGGACTAGCGGGGGGAGGAAAAACACCGGGGAGCTGTTTTTT. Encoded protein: CASNGQGRTSGGRKNTGELFF.